The following is a TCR beta chain sequence with its context. TCRdb's copy holds only in-frame clones and misses some; the assay was immunoSEQ multiplex PCR. The sample holds 100,000 to 150,000 clones, over 85% seen once. This specimen belongs to a study of control samples from healthy donors and cancer patients. Germline CDR1 and CDR2: MNHEY and SVGAGI. CDR3 length equals 15 residues. Losses at the gene ends were 4 bases for V and 5 bases for J; bases not matched to a gene: 5. Sequenced: blood. The clonotype originates from a man aged 18 to 35 in good health. The genes are TRBV6-5 and TRBJ1-2; 12 bases line up with TRBD1. The CDR3 sequence is CASSSPGQGAYGYTF. CDR3 nucleotides: TGTGCCAGCAGTTCTCCGGGACAGGGGGCATATGGCTACACCTTC.